One T cell receptor beta chain is described in this entry. The data stem from a study of T cell changes during pregnancy in multiple sclerosis. The table came from immunoSEQ multiplex PCR; TCRdb's copy has only in-frame clones and leaves some out. The repertoire has roughly 79,000 clones, over 85% of them found once; the top ten carry 0.65% to 0.75%. Trimming cost V 0 bases and J 6 bases, with 13 bases left between them. CDR1 is SGHKS, CDR2 YYEKEE, per germline (reference sequence). The CDR3 covers 15 residues. This receptor was identified in a female donor in good health, enrolled as a control in a pregnancy study. Material: peripheral blood, obtained in the second trimester of pregnancy. The chain is built from TRBV5-5 and TRBJ1-5, with D uncertain. The CDR3 spells CASSLAGIGSQPQHF. CDR3 nucleotide sequence: TGTGCCAGCAGCTTGGCGGGGATAGGGAGTCAGCCCCAGCATTTT.